One sample yielded the 7 T cell receptor beta chains listed below, sequenced in a study of response to subunit inactivated influenza vaccine. From the RT-PCR reads, TCRdb called clonotypes with MiXCR, one entry per CDR3 protein. The table records about 480,000 distinct CDR3 sequences, 25% of them present only once. This material consisted of CD4+ T cells sorted from PBMCs, taken roughly 5 days after vaccination. The receptors stem from a man aged 50 or older who received an inactivated influenza vaccine.

The rearrangement links TRBV5-1 to TRBJ2-2; 9 nucleotides line up with TRBD2. V dropped 5 bases and J dropped 3; count of bases not matched to a gene: 8. Looked up from germline, CDR1 is SGHRS and CDR2 is YFSETQ. This CDR3 spans 16 amino acids. The CDR3 DNA is TGCGCCAGCAGTTTTAGCGGGAGAGCCGACACCGGGGAGCTGTTTTTT. Translating gives CASSFSGRADTGELFF.

This clonotype has more than one count but fewer than ten. V gene TRBV10-3 combines with J gene TRBJ2-5; 8 bases line up with TRBD2. Looked up from germline, CDR1 is ENHRY and CDR2 is SYGVKD. Unmatched junction bases numbered 15, after V lost 10 bases and J lost 2 bases. This CDR3 region has 16 residues. The CDR3 loop is CASRGGAGAIQETQYF. CDR3 coding DNA: TGTGCCAGCCGGGGGGGGGCGGGAGCAATTCAAGAGACCCAGTACTTC.

The genes are TRBV20-1 and TRBJ2-7; 10 bases agree with TRBD1. Germline V gives CDR1 DFQATT, CDR2 SNEGSKA (reference sequence). The V and J ends lost 1 base and 7 bases, in that order; junction bases with no gene match: 10. The length of the CDR3 is 15 residues. The CDR3 DNA reads TGCAGTGCTAGAGCCAACCGAGACAGGGGGCGAGAGCAGTACTTC. Protein: CSARANRDRGREQYF.

V and J are TRBV11-2 and TRBJ1-6; D remains unclear. Germline V gives CDR1 SGHAT, CDR2 FQNNGV. V gave up 5 bases and J gave up 8 bases, with 13 bases separating them. The CDR3 runs to 14 residues. CDR3 region: CASSQPSAYSPLHF. The CDR3 DNA reads TGTGCCAGCAGCCAACCCTCAGCTTATTCACCCCTCCACTTT.

The V call is TRBV20-1, the J call TRBJ2-1; 9 nucleotides agree with TRBD2. This CDR3 region has 20 residues. The V gene's germline CDR1 is DFQATT and CDR2 SNEGSKA (reference sequence). The J segment lost 1 base and the V segment lost 1 base, leaving 17 bases of the junction unmatched. The CDR3 coding sequence is TGCAGTGCTAGAGGACCCATCGGAGCGGGGGGACCTTCTTCCTACAATGAGCAGTTCTTC. Amino acids: CSARGPIGAGGPSSYNEQFF.

J is TRBJ2-3 and V is TRBV29-1; 12 positions agree with TRBD2. V gave up 7 bases and J gave up 5 bases; unmatched junction bases: 7. Germline assignment: CDR1 SQVTM and CDR2 ANQGSEA. The CDR3 totals 14 residues. Written as DNA, the CDR3 is TGCAGCGCCCTAGCGGGAGGGCCGGGAGATACGCAGTATTTT. The encoded protein is CSALAGGPGDTQYF.

With respect to this clonotype: A clone one base away is much larger, so this may be a read error. The rearrangement uses TRBV11-2 and TRBJ2-2; 11 positions match TRBD1. V dropped 3 bases and J dropped 1; count of bases not matched to a gene: 1. The CDR3 has 16 amino acids. The germline CDR1 and CDR2 sequences are SGHAT and FQNNGV. The CDR3 is CASSLGQGGNTGELFF. As DNA, the CDR3 is TGTGCCAGCAGCTTGGGACAGGGGGGGAACACCGGGGAGCTGTTTTTT.